The T cell receptor (beta chain) described here comes from a study of beta chain features in type 1 diabetes. Study-level information: Examination covered under 110 million sorted cells spanning all samples. Points from the study as a whole: People with Type 1 diabetes carried modestly yet significantly shorter TCRB CDR3s in all four CD4+ subsets.

Regarding this clone: Its cognate antigen is unknown.

All of the isolated RNA was reverse transcribed, so expressed TCRB transcripts were sequenced. An average approximately 3.7 million reads came from naive, central memory and regulatory T cell samples. Assay: immunoSEQ multiplex PCR; the TCRdb copy retains only in-frame clones and omits some. The data hold some 150,000 clones, with about 10% observed a single time. The CDR3 has 16 residues. With 3 bases clipped from V and 6 bases from J, the junction kept 7 bases outside the gene matches. Germline-derived CDR1 and CDR2 are SEHNR and FQNEAQ (reference sequence). The V and J genes are TRBV7-9 and TRBJ2-1; 11 nucleotides agree with TRBD2. The clonotype was recovered from a woman aged 25 to 39 with type 1 diabetes. Input material: central memory CD4+ T cells from blood. The CDR3 loop reads CASSLPSGRRGNEQFF. The DNA for the CDR3 is TGTGCCAGCAGCTTGCCTAGCGGGAGGCGGGGCAATGAGCAGTTCTTC.